The sequence of this T cell receptor beta chain was determined in a study of shared clonotypes between healthy human individuals. CD45RO-negative cells were positively selected for CCR7, leaving out terminally differentiated effector memory CD45RA+ cells. V was pared by 0 bases and J by 7 bases, with 7 bases between. There are 13 residues in the CDR3. Per germline, CDR1 GTSNPN and CDR2 SVGIG (reference sequence). It was across several immunoSEQ plates that each subset's genomic DNA was evenly split. Clones were sequenced by immunoSEQ multiplex PCR, and TCRdb holds only the in-frame ones, with some missing. The sample records about 2 million clones, about 95% being singletons. Study conclusions and caveats: Across a few donors, naive CD4 shared 5% to 5.5%, naive CD8 over 3%, memory CD4 roughly 2.1%, memory CD8 0.35% to 0.5%.

Comments on this clone: Its antigen is not known.

The sequence was collected from a man aged 18 to 30 in good health. Material for sequencing was naive CD8+ T cells sorted from blood. The chain combines TRBV30 with TRBJ1-6; D possibly corresponds to TRBD1 (6 bases). The CDR3 protein is CAWSVTGNSPLHF. CDR3 nucleotides: TGTGCCTGGAGTGTAACAGGGAATTCACCCCTCCACTTT.